This T cell receptor (beta chain) was documented in a study of human T cells and chemical hapten exposure. Study background: Sensitization involved placing 2% DPC onto an approximately 2 cm by approximately 2 cm region of upper inner arm skin.

The germline gives CDR1 DFQATT, CDR2 SNEGSKA (reference sequence). The CDR3 spans 13 residues. V dropped 3 bases and J dropped 2 bases, with 8 bases sitting between them. This clonotype was counted at least ten times. Its target is not known. The time point was: pre-sensitization, week 0. Treatment specified: therapeutic diphenylcyclopropenone sensitization with weekly scalp DPC. TCRdb recomputed calls from the RACE reads with MiXCR, one row per CDR3 protein. The table includes tens of thousands of distinct CDR3 sequences, approximately 11% detected once. Study-level points and caveats: Sensitizing with DPC caused no change in TCRs above 1 in 1000 frequency. Because they had alopecia, donors may respond immunologically unlike healthy people.

This chain joins TRBV20-1 and TRBJ1-5; D is undetermined. This TCR was recovered from a woman in her forties or fifties with alopecia areata. Some clones in this sample may be carry-over from other donors' samples. The sequences come from whole blood, collected in connection with sensitization to the hapten diphenylcyclopropenone (DPC). The CDR3: CSASKAGNQPQHF. In nucleotides, the CDR3 is TGCAGTGCTAGCAAGGCGGGCAATCAGCCCCAGCATTTT.